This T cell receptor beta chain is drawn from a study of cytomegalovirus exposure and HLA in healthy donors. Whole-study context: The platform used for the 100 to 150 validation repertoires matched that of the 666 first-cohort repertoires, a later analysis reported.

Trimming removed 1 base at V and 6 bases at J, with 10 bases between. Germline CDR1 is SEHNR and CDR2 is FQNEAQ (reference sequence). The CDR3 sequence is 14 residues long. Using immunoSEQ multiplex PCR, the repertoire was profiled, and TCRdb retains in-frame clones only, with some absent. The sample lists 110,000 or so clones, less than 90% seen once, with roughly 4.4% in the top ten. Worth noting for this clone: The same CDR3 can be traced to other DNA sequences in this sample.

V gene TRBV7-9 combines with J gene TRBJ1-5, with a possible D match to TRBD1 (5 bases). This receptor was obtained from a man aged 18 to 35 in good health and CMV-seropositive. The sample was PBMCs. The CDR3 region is CASSLGGGGQPQHF. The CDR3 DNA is TGTGCCAGCAGCTTAGGGGGCGGGGGTCAGCCCCAGCATTTT. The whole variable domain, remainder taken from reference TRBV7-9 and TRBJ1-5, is DTGVSQNPRHKITKRGQNVTFRCDPISEHNRLYWYRQTLGQGPEFLTYFQNEAQLEKSRLLSDRFSAERPKGSFSTLEIQRTEQGDSAMYLCASSLGGGGQPQHFGDGTRLSIL.